The present T cell receptor (beta chain) was sequenced within a study of cytomegalovirus exposure and HLA in healthy donors. Study findings and constraints: A later analysis linked a missense DCLRE1C variant to TCR beta V- and J-gene trimming.

The CDR3 contains 15 residues. Per germline, CDR1 ENHRY and CDR2 SYGVKD. Trimming stripped 0 bases from V and 2 bases from J, with 7 bases between. Of note for this clone: No antigen is known for it.

The PCR had 60 Vbeta and 13 Jbeta primers. Repertoires were generated with immunoSEQ multiplex PCR, while TCRdb's copy carries only in-frame clones and drops some. Among 100,000 to 150,000 clones, about 73% were seen once, and the ten largest hold over 5.5%. This TCR was recovered from a middle-aged woman in good health and CMV-seronegative. The V and J genes are TRBV10-3 and TRBJ2-2; tentative D call: TRBD1 (5 bases). Sequenced input: PBMCs. The CDR3 coding sequence is TGTGCCATCAGTGAGTCTGGGGCAAACACCGGGGAGCTGTTTTTT. Protein sequence: CAISESGANTGELFF.